The 27 T cell receptor beta chains below come from one sample, sequenced in a study of human T cells and chemical hapten exposure. TCRdb re-called the RACE reads with MiXCR, one entry per CDR3 protein. The data contain approximately 79,000 distinct CDR3 sequences, approximately 8% of them seen just once; the ten biggest clones take up roughly 1.5%. As for time point: healthy volunteer bleed at 6 weeks. From whole blood left unfractionated, total RNA was extracted. The sample comprised whole blood. All receptors come from a male donor in good health. Some clones in this sample may be carry-over from other donors' samples.

The chain is built from TRBV13 and TRBJ2-3; D is possibly TRBD2 (6 bases). The germline V gene has CDR1 PRHDT and CDR2 FYEKMQ (reference sequence). Trimming removed 3 bases from V and 1 base from J, with 11 bases in between. The CDR3 is made up of 15 amino acids. CDR3 coding DNA: TGTGCCAGCAGCTTCGGGGGTAGCGGCACAGATACGCAGTATTTT. As protein: CASSFGGSGTDTQYF.

Many counts were recorded for this clonotype. V is TRBV9 and J is TRBJ2-7, with TRBD2 as a possible D gene (5 bases). Germline CDR1 is SGDLS and CDR2 is YYNGEE. V was shortened by 4 bases and J by 5 bases, with 19 bases between the two germline ends. This CDR3 spans 15 amino acids. Here the CDR3 reads CASSISTGLGNEQYF. CDR3 sequence (DNA): TGTGCCAGCAGCATCTCGACCGGACTCGGGAACGAGCAGTACTTC.

This clonotype was picked up a small number of times. This rearrangement joins TRBV29-1 to TRBJ2-3; 9 nucleotides agree with TRBD1. Per the germline V gene, CDR1 is SQVTM and CDR2 is ANQGSEA. This CDR3 has 13 amino acids. Germline trimming cut 4 bases from V and 3 bases from J; bases unmatched to any gene: 2. The chain's CDR3 is CSVVGQGTDTQYF. The CDR3 DNA reads as TGCAGCGTTGTTGGACAGGGGACAGATACGCAGTATTTT.

This clonotype was counted between two and nine times. The rearrangement joins TRBV12-3 or TRBV12-4 to TRBJ2-6; D perhaps matches TRBD1 (5 bases). Trimming took 2 bases from V and 0 from J, leaving 8 bases between them. The CDR3 consists of 16 residues. The CDR3 here is CASSLHRSSGANVLTF. CDR3 DNA sequence: TGTGCCAGCAGTTTACACAGGAGCTCTGGGGCCAACGTCCTGACTTTC.

This clonotype was seen many times. The chain recombines TRBV29-1 with TRBJ2-1; D gene unclear. The CDR3 sequence is 12 residues long. V was trimmed by 1 base and J by 7 bases, leaving 8 bases between them. CDR1 SQVTM and CDR2 ANQGSEA come from the germline V gene. The CDR3 spells CSVEGQENEQFF. CDR3 sequence (DNA): TGCAGCGTTGAAGGGCAAGAGAATGAGCAGTTCTTC.

The sample holds a few counts of this clonotype. This rearrangement joins TRBV14 to TRBJ1-6; D remains ambiguous. V was shortened by 4 bases and J by 9 bases, with 13 bases between the two germline ends. Germline CDR1 and CDR2: SGHDN and FVKESK. The length of the CDR3 is 14 residues. The CDR3 loop is CASSPYIAGSPLHF. The CDR3 nucleotides are TGTGCCAGCAGCCCCTATATTGCTGGTTCACCCCTCCACTTT.

This clonotype was recorded at least ten times. The gene calls are TRBV14 and TRBJ2-7, with D tentatively TRBD1 (6 bases). The germline gives CDR1 SGHDN, CDR2 FVKESK. The CDR3 extends over 16 amino acids. The V gene lost 3 bases and the J gene lost 0 bases, with 15 bases spanning the gap. CDR3 sequence (DNA): TGTGCCAGCAGCCACTTAGTGCAGGGGAGCTCCTACGAGCAGTACTTC. This codes for CASSHLVQGSSYEQYF. Full variable domain (remainder filled in from reference TRBV14 and TRBJ2-7): EAGVTQFPSHSVIEKGQTVTLRCDPISGHDNLYWYRRVMGKEIKFLLHFVKESKQDESGMPNNRFLAERTGGTYSTLKVQPAELEDSGVYFCASSHLVQGSSYEQYFGPGTRLTVT.

This chain links TRBV9 with TRBJ1-1, with 7 bases lining up with TRBD1. The trim removed 0 bases at V and 2 bases at J, leaving 7 bases unmatched. Per germline, CDR1 SGDLS and CDR2 YYNGEE. This CDR3 is built from 16 residues. CDR3 bases: TGTGCCAGCAGCGTAGGGGCAGGGGGGATAAACACTGAAGCTTTCTTT. It codes for CASSVGAGGINTEAFF.

The chain couples TRBV6-6 to TRBJ2-3; D tentatively fits TRBD1 or TRBD2 (5 bases each). CDR1 and CDR2 from the germline V gene are MNHNY and SVGAGI (reference sequence). This CDR3 has 14 residues. Trimming stripped 7 bases from V and 4 bases from J, with 15 bases between. The CDR3 region is CASTKRGPPDTQYF. In nucleotides, the CDR3 is TGTGCCAGCACTAAAAGGGGACCCCCAGATACGCAGTATTTT.

This clonotype was detected many times. V gene TRBV10-3 combines with J gene TRBJ2-1; tentatively, D is TRBD2 (7 bases). CDR1 and CDR2 from the germline V gene are ENHRY and SYGVKD. This CDR3 contains 16 residues. The germline V and J ends were trimmed by 3 bases and 2 bases, with 14 bases remaining between them. CDR3 loop: CAISEWGGGAYNEQFF. The CDR3 DNA is TGTGCCATCAGTGAATGGGGCGGGGGCGCCTACAATGAGCAGTTCTTC.

This clonotype was recorded many times. This chain connects TRBV6-5 to TRBJ2-2; the D gene is possibly TRBD1 (6 bases). The V gene lost 6 bases and the J gene lost 0 bases, with 14 bases spanning the gap. The CDR3 extends over 16 amino acids. Germline V gene data show CDR1 as MNHEY and CDR2 as SVGAGI. Here the CDR3 reads CASRADRNSNTGELFF. CDR3 sequence (DNA): TGTGCCAGCAGGGCCGACAGGAACTCGAACACCGGGGAGCTGTTTTTT.

In its sample, this clonotype was seen many times. The V call is TRBV4-1, the J call TRBJ2-3; 10 nucleotides align to TRBD2. CDR3 size: 18 residues. Germline CDR1 reads MGHRA; CDR2 reads YSYEKL. The V and J ends lost 1 base and 4 bases, in that order; junction bases with no gene match: 11. CDR3 in amino acids: CASSQGDRLAGVADTQYF. The CDR3 DNA is TGCGCCAGCAGCCAAGGGGATCGTCTAGCGGGAGTGGCAGATACGCAGTATTTT.

This clonotype was counted between two and nine times. The V and J genes are TRBV19 and TRBJ2-7; TRBD2 agrees at 8 bases. Germline CDR1 LNHDA, CDR2 SQIVND (reference sequence). This CDR3 has 16 residues. J gave up 0 bases and V 4 bases, and 8 bases lay outside the gene matches. The CDR3 is CASSTLAGESSYEQYF. DNA of the CDR3: TGTGCCAGTAGTACCCTAGCGGGCGAGAGCTCCTACGAGCAGTACTTC.

Judged by abundance, this clonotype is medium-sized (0.01 to 0.1%). The chain couples TRBV6-5 to TRBJ1-1; D gene unclear. Looked up from germline, CDR1 is MNHEY and CDR2 is SVGAGI. Trimming shortened V by 4 bases and J by 1 base, and 13 bases separated the two germline ends. CDR3 length: 15 residues. The CDR3 sequence is CASSSSPSTNTEAFF. CDR3 in DNA: TGTGCCAGCAGTTCCAGTCCCTCCACGAACACTGAAGCTTTCTTT.

V usage is TRBV4-3 and J usage is TRBJ1-6; 9 nucleotides match TRBD1. This CDR3 has 16 residues. Germline V CDR1 and CDR2: LGHNA, YSLEER. Trimming took 4 bases from V and 9 from J; bases not matched to a gene: 10. The chain's CDR3 is CASSPTGGDSGSPLHF. The CDR3 DNA sequence: TGCGCCAGCAGCCCGACAGGGGGGGACAGTGGTTCACCCCTCCACTTT.

This clonotype appeared a few times. V is TRBV12-3 or TRBV12-4 and J is TRBJ2-2, with D perhaps matching TRBD1 or TRBD2 (5 bases each). This CDR3 has 17 amino acids. V lost 3 bases, J lost 4 bases, and 18 bases lay in between. The CDR3 is CASSFPGRAEITGELFF. CDR3 sequence (DNA): TGTGCCAGCAGTTTCCCGGGGCGAGCGGAGATCACCGGGGAGCTGTTTTTT.

This clonotype was picked up a small number of times. The CDR3 sequence is CASSERTDTQYF. CDR3 coding DNA: TGTGCCAGCAGCGAGCGCACAGATACGCAGTATTTT. The chain employs TRBV6-1 and TRBJ2-3; D remains ambiguous. The V gene's germline CDR1 is MNHNS and CDR2 SASEGT. This CDR3 comprises 12 residues. With 6 bases removed from V and 1 base from J, the gap between germline ends came to 5 bases.

This clonotype was detected only a few times. J is TRBJ2-1 and V is TRBV12-3 or TRBV12-4, with 10 bases that match TRBD1. Trimming cost V 4 bases and J 3 bases; bases outside gene matches: 6. CDR3 length: 16 residues. The CDR3 DNA reads TGTGCCAGCAGTTCATGGGACAGGGGCAACTACAATGAGCAGTTCTTC. Its translation is CASSSWDRGNYNEQFF.

At least ten counts were recorded for this clonotype. The chain joins TRBV3-1 to TRBJ2-3, with TRBD1 as a possible D gene (6 bases). The CDR3 runs to 12 residues. V shed 2 bases and J shed 13 bases, with 13 bases lying between them. CDR1 LGHDT and CDR2 YNNKEL come from the germline V gene (reference sequence). The CDR3 DNA reads as TGTGCCAGCAGCCAATTCGACAGGCCGGAGTATTTT. It specifies CASSQFDRPEYF.

The chain uses TRBV12-5 and TRBJ1-5; 7 positions agree with TRBD1. V was pared by 5 bases and J by 4 bases, with 11 bases of the junction left unmatched. In germline, CDR1 is LGHNT, CDR2 FRNRAP. The CDR3 spans 16 residues. Here the CDR3 DNA reads TGTGCTAGTGGTGACAGGGTAGAAGGGTCAAATCAGCCCCAGCATTTT. Protein: CASGDRVEGSNQPQHF. The variable domain in full, with the rest retrieved from reference TRBV12-5 and TRBJ1-5, is DARVTQTPRHKVTEMGQEVTMRCQPILGHNTVFWYRQTMMQGLELLAYFRNRAPLDDSGMPKDRFSAEMPDATLATLKIQPSEPRDSAVYFCASGDRVEGSNQPQHFGDGTRLSIL.

This clonotype was observed a handful of times. The chain couples TRBV24-1 to TRBJ2-3; D perhaps matches TRBD1 (6 bases). Germline V lookup: CDR1 KGHDR, CDR2 SFDVKD. Trimming took off 5 bases at V and 3 bases at J, with 8 bases between the two ends. The CDR3 extends over 13 amino acids. The CDR3 here is CATSVQGTDTQYF. CDR3 sequence (DNA): TGTGCCACCAGTGTTCAGGGGACAGATACGCAGTATTTT.

This clonotype was observed many times. This chain links TRBV6-2 or TRBV6-3 with TRBJ2-2; 7 positions match TRBD2. Germline lookup yields CDR1 MNHEY and CDR2 SVGEGT. The CDR3 is 17 amino acids. V shed 0 bases, J shed 5 bases, and the junction held 9 bases outside the gene matches. CDR3 amino acids: CASSYSNLRGFTGELFF. The CDR3 bases are TGTGCCAGCAGTTACTCGAATTTGCGGGGGTTTACCGGGGAGCTGTTTTTT.

The J gene is TRBJ2-1, the V gene TRBV6-6; no clear D gene. V lost 8 bases to trimming and J lost 1 base, with 9 bases between them. Germline V gene lookup returns CDR1 MNHNY and CDR2 SVGAGI (reference sequence). CDR3 length: 13 amino acids. As DNA, the CDR3 is TGTGCCAGCGTCAGCGATTCCTACAATGAGCAGTTCTTC. Amino acids: CASVSDSYNEQFF.

This clonotype has at least ten counts. The V and J genes are TRBV12-3 or TRBV12-4 and TRBJ1-1, with D possibly TRBD1 on 6 matching bases. The CDR3 sequence is 14 residues long. V shed 7 bases and J shed 0 bases, with 12 bases lying between them. CDR3 in DNA: TGTGCCAGCACCCGGACAGAAATGAACACTGAAGCTTTCTTT. Protein: CASTRTEMNTEAFF.

In its sample, this clonotype was seen a few times. The V call is TRBV12-3 or TRBV12-4, the J call TRBJ2-1; TRBD1 aligns across 9 bases. Trimming at V came to 3 bases and at J to 3 bases, leaving 0 bases not matched to a gene. This CDR3 is 14 amino acids long. The chain's CDR3 is CASSLTGGYNEQFF. In DNA, the CDR3 is TGTGCCAGCAGTTTGACAGGGGGCTACAATGAGCAGTTCTTC.

The chain employs TRBV4-2 and TRBJ2-7; D is possibly TRBD2 (6 bases). The V gene's germline CDR1 is LGHNA and CDR2 YNFKEQ. Trimming took off 0 bases at V and 2 bases at J, with 11 bases between the two ends. CDR3 length: 15 amino acids. The CDR3: CASSQERGRPYEQYF. CDR3 sequence (DNA): TGTGCCAGCAGCCAAGAGCGGGGCAGGCCCTACGAGCAGTACTTC.

In its sample, this clonotype was seen a few times. This chain links TRBV5-5 with TRBJ2-3, with no clear D. Per germline, CDR1 SGHKS and CDR2 YYEKEE (reference sequence). Trimming took off 0 bases at V and 2 bases at J, with 10 bases between the two ends. The length of the CDR3 is 15 residues. The CDR3 reads CASSLDSPYTDTQYF. For the CDR3, the DNA is TGTGCCAGCAGCTTGGATAGTCCCTACACAGATACGCAGTATTTT.